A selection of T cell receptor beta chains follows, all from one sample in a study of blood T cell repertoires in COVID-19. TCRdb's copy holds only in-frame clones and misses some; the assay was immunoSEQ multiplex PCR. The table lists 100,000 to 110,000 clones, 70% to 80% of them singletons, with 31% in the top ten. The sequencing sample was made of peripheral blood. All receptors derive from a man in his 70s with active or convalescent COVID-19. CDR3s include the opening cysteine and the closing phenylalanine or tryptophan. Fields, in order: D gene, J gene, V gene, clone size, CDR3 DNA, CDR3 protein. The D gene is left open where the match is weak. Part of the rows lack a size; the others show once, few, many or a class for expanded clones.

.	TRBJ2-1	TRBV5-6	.	TGTGCCAGCAGCTTGGGGCCAAACTCCTACAATGAGCAGTTCTTC	CASSLGPNSYNEQFF
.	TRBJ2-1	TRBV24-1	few	TGTGCCACCAGTGATTTAAGGCTGCGGGATGAGCAGTTCTTC	CATSDLRLRDEQFF
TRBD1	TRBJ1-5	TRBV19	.	TGTGCCAGTAGTGTCACAGGGGGCAATCAGCCCCAGCATTTT	CASSVTGGNQPQHF
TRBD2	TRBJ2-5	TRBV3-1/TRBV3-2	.	TGTGCCAGCAATTTGGTGTCTAGCGGGAAGGAGACCCAGTACTTC	CASNLVSSGKETQYF
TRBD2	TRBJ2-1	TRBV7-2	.	TGTGCCAGCAGCTTAGCCGGGACTAGGAGGTACAATGAGCAGTTCTTC	CASSLAGTRRYNEQFF
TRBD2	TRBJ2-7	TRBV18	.	TGTGCCAGCTCACCACCCGGTTTCCTAGCGGGGGTCTACGAGCAGTACTTC	CASSPPGFLAGVYEQYF
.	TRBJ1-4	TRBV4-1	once	TGCGCCAGCAGCCCAGAGAGCACAACTAATGAAAAACTGTTTTTT	CASSPESTTNEKLFF
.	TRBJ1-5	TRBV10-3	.	TGTGCCATCAGTGAGTCGGCAGGGGCAGGCAATCAGCCCCAGCATTTT	CAISESAGAGNQPQHF
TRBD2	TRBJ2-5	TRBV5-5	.	TGTGCCAGCAGCATCCCCCTTGCGGGGGGGCAAGAGACCCAGTACTTC	CASSIPLAGGQETQYF
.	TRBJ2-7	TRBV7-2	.	TGTGCCAGCAGTGGGCGGGACAGAGGACACTACGAGCAGTACTTC	CASSGRDRGHYEQYF
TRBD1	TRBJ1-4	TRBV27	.	TGTGCCAGCAGTTTTTTAGGGGGCACTAATGAAAAACTGTTTTTT	CASSFLGGTNEKLFF
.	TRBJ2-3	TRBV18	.	TGTGCCAGCTCACCCCTGTCGGGGACAGATACGCAGTATTTT	CASSPLSGTDTQYF
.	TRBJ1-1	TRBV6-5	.	TGTGCCAGCAGTTACTCTTTATTGGGGGGCACTGAAGCTTTCTTT	CASSYSLLGGTEAFF